The entry below describes one TCR beta chain. The assay was immunoSEQ multiplex PCR, and TCRdb's table has in-frame clones only and misses some. The repertoire holds under 250,000 clones, around 86% seen once, with 5.5% to 8% in the top ten. Germline V gene sequence: CDR1 LNHDA, CDR2 SQIVND (reference sequence). The CDR3 sequence is 16 residues long. V shed 6 bases, J shed 10 bases, and the junction held 17 bases outside the gene matches. These data come from a study of blood T cell repertoires in COVID-19. Looking at the study overall: Specimens from acute and convalescent COVID-19 originated in the United States, Italy and Spain.

The specimen sequenced was peripheral blood. The sequence was obtained from a man aged 55 to 70 who had recovered from COVID-19. The rearrangement links TRBV19 to TRBJ2-2; 7 bases are a match to TRBD1. Here the CDR3 DNA reads TGTGCCAGTAGCAAGGGGGCGAGGAATGGCTCCCCGGAGCTGTTTTTT. Translated: CASSKGARNGSPELFF.